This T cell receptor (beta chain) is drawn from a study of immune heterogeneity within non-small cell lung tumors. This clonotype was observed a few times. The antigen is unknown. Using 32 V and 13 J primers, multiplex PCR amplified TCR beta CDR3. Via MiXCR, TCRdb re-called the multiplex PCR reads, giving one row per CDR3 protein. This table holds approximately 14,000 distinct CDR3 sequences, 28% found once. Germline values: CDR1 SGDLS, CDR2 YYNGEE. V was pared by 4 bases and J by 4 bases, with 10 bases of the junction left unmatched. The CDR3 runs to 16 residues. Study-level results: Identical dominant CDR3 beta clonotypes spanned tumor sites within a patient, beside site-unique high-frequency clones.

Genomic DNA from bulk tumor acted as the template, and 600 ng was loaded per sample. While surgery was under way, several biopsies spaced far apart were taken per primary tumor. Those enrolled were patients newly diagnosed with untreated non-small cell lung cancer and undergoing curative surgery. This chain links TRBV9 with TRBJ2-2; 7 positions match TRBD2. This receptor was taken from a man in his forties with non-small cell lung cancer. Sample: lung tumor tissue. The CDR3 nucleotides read TGTGCCAGCAGCCCAAGGGCTAGCGGTGGCACCGGGGAGCTGTTTTTT. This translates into CASSPRASGGTGELFF.